A single sample gave rise to the 26 T cell receptor beta chains below, sequenced in a study of blood T cell repertoires in COVID-19. TCRdb's table, derived via immunoSEQ multiplex PCR, lists solely in-frame clones and lacks some. This table holds around 200,000 clones, around nine tenths found once. The sequenced material came from peripheral blood. These receptors originate from a woman aged 18-29 years who had recovered from COVID-19.

The V call is TRBV2, the J call TRBJ1-5, with 7 bases that match TRBD1. CDR1 and CDR2 (germline): SNHLY, FYNNEI. Unmatched junction bases numbered 6, after V lost 1 base and J lost 9 bases. CDR3 size: 14 residues. The chain's CDR3 is CASSEGTGPRPQHF. CDR3 in DNA: TGTGCCAGCAGTGAAGGGACAGGCCCGCGGCCCCAGCATTTT.

This clone showed up just a few times. This chain connects TRBV6-5 to TRBJ1-1; D not certain. The CDR3 sequence is 13 residues long. V was clipped by 6 bases and J by 0 bases, with 8 bases between them. Germline CDR1 reads MNHEY; CDR2 reads SVGAGI. CDR3 amino acids: CASSTTLNTEAFF. The CDR3 coding sequence is TGTGCCAGCAGCACGACACTGAACACTGAAGCTTTCTTT.

The CDR3 is CASSLYPDRAEGWWPETQYF. CDR3 DNA sequence: TGTGCCAGCAGCTTGTACCCGGACAGGGCTGAGGGATGGTGGCCTGAGACCCAGTACTTC. The rearrangement uses TRBV5-5 and TRBJ2-5; 8 bases match TRBD1. CDR1 is SGHKS, CDR2 YYEKEE, per germline (reference sequence). The CDR3 length is 20 residues. V shed 1 base and J 5 bases; nucleotides not matched to a gene: 22. The full variable domain, its missing parts supplied by reference TRBV5-5 and TRBJ2-5, is DAGVTQSPTHLIKTRGQQVTLRCSPISGHKSVSWYQQVLGQGPQFIFQYYEKEERGRGNFPDRFSARQFPNYSSELNVNALLLGDSALYLCASSLYPDRAEGWWPETQYFGPGTRLLVL.

CDR3 nucleotides: TGTGCCAGCAGCCCCTCGGGGAGGTTAAGGACTGAAGCTTTCTTT. This gives the protein CASSPSGRLRTEAFF. The chain links TRBV7-9 to TRBJ1-1; D is unresolved. This CDR3 is built from 15 residues. Germline loops: CDR1 SEHNR, CDR2 FQNEAQ (reference sequence). V was pared by 5 bases and J by 5 bases, with 18 bases between.

This clone was seen only once. J is TRBJ2-1 and V is TRBV5-1, with D perhaps TRBD2 (5 bases). V shed 5 bases and J shed 0 bases, with 12 bases lying between them. This CDR3 is built from 15 residues. The germline V gene has CDR1 SGHRS and CDR2 YFSETQ. The CDR3 DNA sequence: TGCGCCAGCAGAGCCAGGAGGAGCTCCTACAATGAGCAGTTCTTC. It is translated as CASRARRSSYNEQFF.

The chain couples TRBV4-3 to TRBJ1-2; 7 bases map to TRBD1. The CDR3 runs 14 residues. J was trimmed by 4 bases and V by 4 bases; bases with no gene match: 6. In germline, CDR1 is LGHNA, CDR2 YSLEER. The CDR3 spells CASSRSGTAYGYTF. In DNA, the CDR3 is TGCGCCAGCAGCCGATCCGGGACAGCCTATGGCTACACCTTC.

Only a few counts were recorded for this clone. The chain combines TRBV19 with TRBJ2-2; 15 positions match TRBD2. CDR1 is LNHDA, CDR2 SQIVND, per germline (reference sequence). CDR3 length: 19 residues. In DNA, the CDR3 is TGTACGAAATCGCTAGGGACTAGCGGGGGGCACGCGAACACCGGGGAGCTGTTTTTT. Translation gives CTKSLGTSGGHANTGELFF.

The chain links TRBV5-5 to TRBJ1-4; TRBD1 agrees at 7 bases. Germline CDR1 SGHKS, CDR2 YYEKEE (reference sequence). The V and J ends lost 4 bases and 7 bases, in that order; junction bases with no gene match: 13. This CDR3 is 16 amino acids long. The CDR3 protein is CASSPEPDRVGEKLFF. The CDR3 DNA reads TGTGCCAGCAGCCCAGAGCCCGACAGGGTGGGTGAAAAACTGTTTTTT.

V is TRBV7-8 and J is TRBJ1-6; 9 positions agree with TRBD1. Per germline, CDR1 SGHVS and CDR2 FQNEAQ. J gave up 0 bases and V 5 bases, and 2 bases lay outside the gene matches. CDR3 length: 16 residues. CDR3 protein: CASSTDRGSYNSPLHF. CDR3 bases: TGTGCCAGCAGCACGGACAGGGGCTCCTATAATTCACCCCTCCACTTT.

DNA for the CDR3: TGTGCCAGCAGCAAAAGCGGGGGAAGGGGGTCTTTATACGAGCAGTACTTC. Translating it yields CASSKSGGRGSLYEQYF. The gene calls are TRBV5-4 and TRBJ2-7; 8 bases are a match to TRBD2. Germline assignment: CDR1 SGHNT and CDR2 YYREEE (reference sequence). The CDR3 is made up of 17 amino acids. V lost 4 bases to trimming and J lost 4 bases; unmatched junction nucleotides: 16.

The chain recombines TRBV24-1 with TRBJ1-2; D gene unclear. The germline gives CDR1 KGHDR, CDR2 SFDVKD. The CDR3 extends over 12 amino acids. Trimming stripped 6 bases from V and 2 bases from J, with 6 bases between. Here the CDR3 DNA reads TGTGCCACCAGTAAGCAAAACTATGGCTACACCTTC. Amino acid sequence: CATSKQNYGYTF.

The V gene is TRBV5-6, the J gene TRBJ2-2; a weak D match, TRBD2 (6 bases). This CDR3 spans 15 amino acids. Germline loops: CDR1 SGHDT, CDR2 YYEEEE. V lost 0 bases and J lost 4, with 10 bases in between. The CDR3 DNA reads TGTGCCAGCAGCTTGGGTGTACTAGCCACCGGGGAGCTGTTTTTT. Its translation is CASSLGVLATGELFF.

This chain joins TRBV9 and TRBJ2-1, with 11 bases identical to TRBD2. The CDR3 has 16 residues. The germline gives CDR1 SGDLS, CDR2 YYNGEE. Unmatched junction bases numbered 4, after V lost 0 bases and J lost 5 bases. CDR3 nucleotide sequence: TGTGCCAGCAGCGTAGCGCTAGCGGGAGGCGACAATGAGCAGTTCTTC. Its translation is CASSVALAGGDNEQFF.

This chain links TRBV7-2 with TRBJ2-2; D may be TRBD1 (6 bases). Per germline, CDR1 SGHTA and CDR2 FQGNSA. Trimming shortened V by 3 bases and J by 0 bases, and 8 bases separated the two germline ends. The CDR3 sequence is 15 residues long. CDR3 sequence: CASSFGGPNTGELFF. In nucleotides, the CDR3 is TGTGCCAGCAGCTTTGGGGGCCCGAACACCGGGGAGCTGTTTTTT.

The V call is TRBV19, the J call TRBJ2-2; TRBD2 is a possible D gene (5 bases). Per germline, CDR1 LNHDA and CDR2 SQIVND (reference sequence). Trimming stripped 8 bases from V and 3 bases from J, with 10 bases between. This CDR3 has 13 residues. The CDR3 protein is CASSPGYTGELFF. In nucleotides, the CDR3 is TGTGCCAGTTCACCGGGGTACACCGGGGAGCTGTTTTTT. Supplemented by reference TRBV19 and TRBJ2-2, the full variable domain reads DGGITQSPKYLFRKEGQNVTLSCEQNLNHDAMYWYRQDPGQGLRLIYYSQIVNDFQKGDIAEGYSVSREKKESFPLTVTSAQKNPTAFYLCASSPGYTGELFFGEGSRLTVL.

The chain combines TRBV5-1 with TRBJ2-1; 10 bases fit TRBD2. From germline, CDR1 is SGHRS and CDR2 YFSETQ. There are 17 residues in the CDR3. The V segment lost 7 bases and the J segment 4 bases; nucleotides outside the gene matches: 14. CDR3: CASELAGTNQYYNEQFF. CDR3 sequence (DNA): TGCGCCAGCGAACTAGCGGGGACCAATCAATATTACAATGAGCAGTTCTTC.

V usage is TRBV21-1 and J usage is TRBJ1-5; the listed D gene, TRBD1, was not tested against the DNA. TRBV21-1 is listed as a pseudogene. The CDR3 is 15 amino acids. The chain's CDR3 is CARRNPGVGNQPQHF. CDR3 bases: TGTGCCAGGAGAAACCCAGGGGTCGGCAATCAGCCCCAGCATTTT.

In this sample, this clone turned up once. This chain connects TRBV5-1 to TRBJ2-7; D possibly corresponds to TRBD1 (5 bases). The CDR3 sequence is 13 residues long. Germline CDR1 SGHRS, CDR2 YFSETQ. Trimming pared 2 bases from V and 3 bases from J, leaving 9 bases between. The CDR3 DNA follows: TGCGCCAGCAGCTTTCCAGGGAACTACGAGCAGTACTTC. Translated: CASSFPGNYEQYF.

The genes are TRBV3-1 (or the pseudogene TRBV3-2) and TRBJ2-1; perhaps TRBD2 as D (5 bases). CDR3 length: 16 amino acids. Trimming stripped 1 base from V and 4 bases from J, with 14 bases between. CDR1 is LGHDT, CDR2 YNNKEL, per germline (reference sequence). The CDR3 DNA reads as TGTGCCAGCAGCCAAGGTACGGGGAAATTGTACAATGAGCAGTTCTTC. Its translation: CASSQGTGKLYNEQFF.

This chain uses TRBV30 with TRBJ1-2; 7 bases fit TRBD1. From germline, CDR1 is GTSNPN and CDR2 SVGIG (reference sequence). Trimming took 2 bases from V and 0 from J; bases not matched to a gene: 18. CDR3 length equals 19 residues. CDR3 coding DNA: TGTGCCTGGAGTCCCCCGGGGAGAGGACAGGCTGAAACTAACTATGGCTACACCTTC. It is translated as CAWSPPGRGQAETNYGYTF.

The chain combines TRBV20-1 with TRBJ2-3; unclear D gene. The V end was cut by 3 bases, the J end by 6 bases, with 13 bases between. Germline loops: CDR1 DFQATT, CDR2 SNEGSKA (reference sequence). CDR3 length equals 13 residues. The CDR3 loop is CSASPQAGDTQYF. The CDR3 nucleotides are TGCAGTGCTAGTCCCCAGGCCGGCGATACGCAGTATTTT.

The rearrangement links TRBV9 to TRBJ2-7; 7 nucleotides line up with TRBD1. Unmatched junction bases numbered 5, after V lost 0 bases and J lost 2 bases. This CDR3 is built from 15 residues. Germline assignment: CDR1 SGDLS and CDR2 YYNGEE. The CDR3 is CASSVVGDSPYEQYF. The DNA of the CDR3 is TGTGCCAGCAGCGTAGTGGGGGACAGTCCCTACGAGCAGTACTTC.

J is TRBJ1-4 and V is TRBV7-2; D is perhaps TRBD1 (6 bases). The CDR3 contains 16 residues. Germline V CDR1 and CDR2: SGHTA, FQGNSA. V was cut by 5 bases and J by 0 bases, with 13 bases left in between. CDR3 bases: TGTGCCAGCAGCAGGGGGATCATTTCAACTAATGAAAAACTGTTTTTT. Translated: CASSRGIISTNEKLFF.

This chain uses TRBV6-2 or TRBV6-3 with TRBJ2-1; D is perhaps TRBD1 (6 bases). Germline V CDR1 and CDR2: MNHEY, SVGEGT. This CDR3 has 15 residues. Trimming took off 6 bases at V and 3 bases at J, with 15 bases between the two ends. Here the CDR3 reads CASSPGEGGYNEQFF. CDR3 coding DNA: TGTGCCAGCAGCCCAGGGGAAGGGGGCTACAATGAGCAGTTCTTC.

The rearrangement links TRBV19 to TRBJ2-1; no definite D call. Deletions cut 0 bases from V and 8 bases from J, with 11 bases between. This CDR3 comprises 14 residues. Per the germline V gene, CDR1 is LNHDA and CDR2 is SQIVND (reference sequence). The CDR3 sequence: CASSIEASSYEQFF. The CDR3 DNA reads TGTGCCAGTAGTATAGAGGCCAGTTCCTATGAGCAGTTCTTC.

The chain employs TRBV18 and TRBJ1-1; D remains unclear. The V end was cut by 1 base, the J end by 4 bases, with 10 bases between. Germline values: CDR1 KGHSH, CDR2 LQKENI. CDR3 size: 14 residues. The CDR3 nucleotides read TGTGCCAGCTCACCACAAAGTCACGGCACTGAAGCTTTCTTT. Protein sequence: CASSPQSHGTEAFF.